The following is a TCR beta chain sequence with its context. Its antigen remains unidentified. Authors' processing steps: ImmunoSEQ output held junction-only sequences without quality scores, so filtering differed. Profiling relied on immunoSEQ multiplex PCR, and the TCRdb table lists in-frame clones only, not all of them. V and J calls plus clone size are reproduced from that table; the DNA served to infer D and trimming. The sample records roughly 1,500,000 clones, just under 99% being singletons. V lost 5 bases to trimming and J lost 7 bases, with 15 bases between them. This CDR3 is built from 14 residues. The germline V gene encodes CDR1 SGHVS and CDR2 FQNEAQ. This sample stems from a study of shared clonotypes between healthy human individuals. The wider study: Three plates were used per donor for CD4 naive, three for CD4 memory, two for CD8 naive and one for CD8 memory.

General observations from the study: Genetic and exposure-history diversity was limited by the few donors. Rarefaction gave evidence that sorted-subset sequencing remained incomplete despite large depth.

What was sequenced was naive CD4+ T cells sorted from blood. Subset given: CD45RA+ positively selected. This receptor was identified in a young man in good health. This sequence joins TRBV7-8 and TRBJ2-1; no reliable D call. This CDR3 reads CASSLLSVLNEQFF. As DNA, the CDR3 is TGTGCCAGCAGCCTACTGTCAGTTCTAAATGAGCAGTTCTTC.